This T cell receptor beta chain was sequenced in a study of blood T cell repertoires in COVID-19. At the level of the study: Samples of COVID-19 (acute and convalescent) were obtained from the United States, Italy and Spain. In each case, the material was cDNA or gDNA derived from T cells, B-cell-depleted T cells, or PBMCs.

Source study methods: Using reference gene primer amplification, nucleated cell counts were estimated. Profiled with immunoSEQ multiplex PCR; TCRdb holds only in-frame clones, not every one. D and trimming come from the DNA, and the V and J calls and clone size come from that table. Of 70,000 or so clones in the sample, more than 75% were seen once. Germline V gene sequence: CDR1 SGDLS, CDR2 YYNGEE. The CDR3 consists of 14 residues. V was clipped by 4 bases and J by 10 bases; unmatched bases: 7. The chain combines TRBV9 with TRBJ2-1, with TRBD2 identical over 11 bases. The source material was peripheral blood. The clonotype was recovered from a woman aged 18-29 years with acute or convalescent COVID-19. CDR3: CASSFPVAGGEQFF. CDR3 sequence (DNA): TGTGCCAGCAGCTTCCCGGTAGCGGGAGGGGAGCAGTTCTTC.